The 19 T cell receptor beta chains given below trace back to one sample, sequenced in a study of cytomegalovirus exposure and HLA in healthy donors (dated 2017 in TCRdb). The library relied on the immunoSEQ multiplex PCR assay. The multiplex PCR relied on a mix of 60 forward primers for TCR Vbeta segments and 13 reverse primers for TCR Jbeta segments. In TCRdb, the immuneACCESS table is reduced to in-frame sequences with V and J assigned. These tables do not hold every clone; where another copy was compared, an unresolved V gene accounts for under half, and the others remain unexplained. A total of roughly 170,000 clones appear in this sample, more than 65% of them only once. Around 1.2% of the sample comes from the top ten. Sequencing used PBMCs. Receptor source: a girl aged 2-9 years in good health and CMV-seropositive.

V is TRBV19 and J is TRBJ2-1, with TRBD2 matching over 10 bases. This CDR3 spans 15 amino acids. With V trimmed by 6 bases and J by 7 bases, 9 bases remained unmatched. The germline V gene has CDR1 LNHDA and CDR2 SQIVND (reference sequence). The CDR3 sequence: CASRQLAGSINEQFF. CDR3 DNA: TGTGCCAGTAGGCAACTAGCGGGATCTATTAATGAGCAGTTCTTC.

Only a few counts were recorded for this clone. The chain recombines TRBV2 with TRBJ1-1; a possible D gene is TRBD1 (6 bases). The CDR3 length is 17 residues. CDR1 and CDR2 (germline): SNHLY, FYNNEI. V gave up 1 base and J gave up 7 bases, with 22 bases separating them. Here the CDR3 DNA reads TGTGCCAGCAGTGAAGAGTATGGGGGGGCAGGTTCCGATGAAGCTTTCTTT. Its protein product is CASSEEYGGAGSDEAFF.

The chain uses TRBV28 and TRBJ1-2, with 7 bases that match TRBD1. CDR3 length: 13 amino acids. Looked up from germline, CDR1 is MDHEN and CDR2 is SYDVKM. V lost 7 bases to trimming and J lost 3 bases; unmatched junction nucleotides: 5. The CDR3 DNA reads as TGTGCCAGCAACGACAGGGTGGACTATGGCTACACCTTC. Translation gives CASNDRVDYGYTF.

V usage is TRBV19 and J usage is TRBJ1-5; 8 bases line up with TRBD1. This CDR3 comprises 13 residues. With V trimmed by 11 bases and J by 4 bases, 7 bases remained unmatched. Per germline, CDR1 LNHDA and CDR2 SQIVND (reference sequence). DNA of the CDR3: TGTGCCGCCGGGACAGGAGTTAATCAGCCCCAGCATTTT. Protein: CAAGTGVNQPQHF.

The V and J genes are TRBV28 and TRBJ1-2; TRBD1 might be the D (6 bases). The CDR3 contains 13 residues. Trimming took 8 bases from V and 3 from J, leaving 13 bases between them. Per germline, CDR1 MDHEN and CDR2 SYDVKM. CDR3 nucleotide sequence: TGTGCCAGCCTCGGACAGCCCCACTATGGCTACACCTTC. As protein: CASLGQPHYGYTF.

The chain recombines TRBV28 with TRBJ1-1, with D perhaps matching TRBD1 (5 bases). V lost 10 bases and J 7 bases, leaving 13 bases between the germline ends. The CDR3 length is 11 residues. Germline lookup yields CDR1 MDHEN and CDR2 SYDVKM. CDR3 coding DNA: TGTGCCACCTTCCGACAGCGTGAAGCTTTCTTT. Encoded protein: CATFRQREAFF.

In regard to this clone: A read error may account for a junction end that differs from germline. The rearrangement joins TRBV6-5 to TRBJ2-1; the D gene is possibly TRBD2 (6 bases). The CDR3 has 14 residues. Germline V lookup: CDR1 MNHEY, CDR2 SVGAGI. Here the CDR3 DNA reads TGTGCCAGCAGCTACTCGGGAGCCTACAATGAGCAGTTCTTC. Protein sequence: CASSYSGAYNEQFF.

This sequence joins TRBV6-1 and TRBJ2-3; D is undetermined. V was pared by 8 bases and J by 1 base, with 10 bases between. Germline values: CDR1 MNHNS, CDR2 SASEGT. The CDR3 sequence is 13 residues long. CDR3 sequence reads: CASSNPGTDTQYF. The CDR3 DNA sequence: TGTGCCAGCTCCAACCCAGGCACAGATACGCAGTATTTT.

V usage is TRBV21-1 and J usage is TRBJ2-2; the DNA was not used to check the table's D call, TRBD1. TRBV21-1 is a listed pseudogene. The CDR3 is 16 amino acids. The CDR3 reads CASSKVGASFTGELFF. Here the CDR3 DNA reads TGTGCCAGCAGCAAGGTAGGGGCCTCTTTCACCGGGGAGCTGTTTTTT.

This clone has a handful of counts. The CDR3 loop reads CASSFTANTEAFF. For the CDR3, the DNA is TGCGCCAGCAGCTTTACAGCGAACACTGAAGCTTTCTTT. The chain combines TRBV5-1 with TRBJ1-1; unclear D gene. This CDR3 spans 13 amino acids. V was cut by 2 bases and J by 1 base, with 6 bases left in between. The V gene's germline CDR1 is SGHRS and CDR2 YFSETQ.

J is TRBJ1-5 and V is TRBV19, with D possibly matching TRBD1 (6 bases). The CDR3 is 14 residues long. The V end lost 5 bases, the J end lost 3 bases, and 11 bases lay between the germline ends. Germline-derived CDR1 and CDR2 are LNHDA and SQIVND (reference sequence). The CDR3 reads CASSRGANNQPQHF. CDR3 coding DNA: TGTGCCAGTAGTCGGGGGGCTAACAATCAGCCCCAGCATTTT.

The chain combines TRBV5-1 with TRBJ2-7; 8 nucleotides match TRBD2. Trimming removed 0 bases from V and 0 bases from J; junction bases left unmatched: 8. Per germline, CDR1 SGHRS and CDR2 YFSETQ. This CDR3 spans 17 amino acids. The CDR3 coding sequence is TGCGCCAGCAGCTTGGGTGTCGGGGGGGCCCCCTCCTACGAGCAGTACTTC. This codes for CASSLGVGGAPSYEQYF.

The chain employs TRBV6-1 and TRBJ2-6; TRBD1 is a possible D gene (5 bases). The CDR3 is 15 amino acids. Trimming shortened V by 6 bases and J by 0 bases, and 9 bases separated the two germline ends. Germline V gene lookup returns CDR1 MNHNS and CDR2 SASEGT. The chain's CDR3 is CASRSGFSGANVLTF. CDR3 coding DNA: TGTGCCAGCAGATCAGGGTTCTCTGGGGCCAACGTCCTGACTTTC.

J is TRBJ1-4 and V is TRBV11-2, with 8 positions matching TRBD1. Germline V gene lookup returns CDR1 SGHAT and CDR2 FQNNGV. Unmatched junction bases numbered 8, after V lost 5 bases and J lost 6 bases. The CDR3 is made up of 15 amino acids. In DNA form, the CDR3 reads TGTGCCAGCAGCCTGCTGACAGGGGAGGATGAAAAACTGTTTTTT. Translating gives CASSLLTGEDEKLFF.

The rearrangement uses TRBV30 and TRBJ1-3; 8 nucleotides align to TRBD1. CDR1 and CDR2 from the germline V gene are GTSNPN and SVGIG (reference sequence). V shed 5 bases, J shed 2 bases, and the junction held 5 bases outside the gene matches. This CDR3 contains 14 residues. The CDR3 spells CAWATGGTGNTIYF. The CDR3 DNA reads as TGTGCCTGGGCAACAGGGGGAACTGGAAACACCATATATTTT.

The rearrangement uses TRBV9 and TRBJ2-5; D gene uncertain. V lost 0 bases, J lost 6 bases, and 21 bases lay in between. Germline CDR1 reads SGDLS; CDR2 reads YYNGEE. The CDR3 spans 17 residues. The chain's CDR3 is CASSVASGEAAEKTQYF. CDR3 nucleotides: TGTGCCAGCAGCGTAGCTAGTGGAGAGGCAGCAGAAAAGACCCAGTACTTC.

This sequence joins TRBV7-6 and TRBJ1-2; 7 bases are shared with TRBD1. The V gene end was trimmed by 3 bases and the J gene end by 2 bases; junction bases not matched to a gene: 18. The CDR3 sequence is 19 residues long. The germline CDR1 and CDR2 sequences are SGHVS and FNYEAQ. This CDR3 reads CASSFHFRPRDSKNYGYTF. For the CDR3, the DNA is TGTGCCAGCAGCTTCCATTTCCGCCCCCGGGACAGCAAAAACTATGGCTACACCTTC.

The genes are TRBV11-2 and TRBJ2-3; no clear D gene. The V gene's germline CDR1 is SGHAT and CDR2 FQNNGV. Trimming removed 3 bases from V and 2 bases from J, with 6 bases in between. This CDR3 has 13 amino acids. CDR3 bases: TGTGCCAGCAGCTTTGACACCACAGATACGCAGTATTTT. Translating it yields CASSFDTTDTQYF.

The rearrangement uses TRBV6-6 and TRBJ1-2; D may be TRBD1 (6 bases). The CDR3 runs 12 residues. The germline V gene encodes CDR1 MNHNY and CDR2 SVGAGI (reference sequence). V lost 10 bases to trimming and J lost 4 bases, with 13 bases between them. In DNA, the CDR3 is TGTGCCAACGGGGAGGGGGTCTATGGCTACACCTTC. Its translation: CANGEGVYGYTF.